The 3 T cell receptor beta chains below were found in one sample sequenced in a study of graft-versus-host responses after intestinal transplantation. The protocol was immunoSEQ multiplex PCR, while the TCRdb copy is restricted to in-frame clones and leaves out a portion. The data show approximately 12,000 clones, about 86% seen once. Here the sequenced sample was PBMCs, taken around 130 days after transplant. These receptors were collected from a human patient who received an intestinal transplant, so some T cells may come from the graft donor.

The chain links TRBV9 to TRBJ2-2; D unresolved. The CDR3 totals 14 residues. The germline CDR1 and CDR2 sequences are SGDLS and YYNGEE. V lost 3 bases and J lost 6, with 12 bases in between. CDR3 in DNA: TGTGCCAGCAGCGGGACGATTGTCGCCGGGGAGCTGTTTTTT. Its translation: CASSGTIVAGELFF.

The chain recombines TRBV6-5 with TRBJ2-1; D is ambiguous. V was shortened by 6 bases and J by 4 bases, with 4 bases between the two germline ends. The CDR3 length is 11 residues. The germline V gene has CDR1 MNHEY and CDR2 SVGAGI. CDR3 region: CASREYNEQFF. Written as DNA, the CDR3 is TGTGCCAGCAGGGAGTACAATGAGCAGTTCTTC.

V is TRBV27 and J is TRBJ1-4; 9 positions agree with TRBD1. The CDR3 is 13 amino acids. Unmatched junction bases numbered 5, after V lost 7 bases and J lost 8 bases. The germline gives CDR1 MNHEY, CDR2 SMNVEV (reference sequence). CDR3 in amino acids: CASTPGTGEKLFF. For the CDR3, the DNA is TGTGCCAGCACCCCCGGGACAGGGGAAAAACTGTTTTTT.